This TCR beta chain was identified during a study of post-analysis software for immune sequencing data. Study-wide results and limits: Versus controls, multiple sclerosis patients showed significantly lower diversity (normalized Chao1).

The library was made from cDNA and included unique molecular identifiers. T cells numbering about 0.9 to 11 million yielded cDNA molecules that totaled roughly 500,000. TCRdb recomputed calls from the PCR reads with MiXCR, one row per CDR3 protein. The sample includes about 770,000 distinct CDR3 sequences, about 45% of them seen just once. Details on this clonotype: What it binds is not known.

The TCR sequence derives from a girl aged 5 to 17 with multiple sclerosis. Sequencing was done on a sample of blood.

In DNA, the CDR3 is TGTGCCAGCAGCGAAACAGGCGGCAACGTCTACGAGCAGTACTTC. Translated: CASSETGGNVYEQYF. V is TRBV7-9 and J is TRBJ2-7; D might be TRBD1 (5 bases). The ends were cut back, 5 bases at V and 3 bases at J, with 17 bases in the middle. Germline V gene sequence: CDR1 SEHNR, CDR2 FQNEAQ (reference sequence). This CDR3 is 15 amino acids long. Variable domain in full (rest from reference TRBV7-9 and TRBJ2-7): DTGVSQNPRHKITKRGQNVTFRCDPISEHNRLYWYRQTLGQGPEFLTYFQNEAQLEKSRLLSDRFSAERPKGSFSTLEIQRTEQGDSAMYLCASSETGGNVYEQYFGPGTRLTVT.